These 12 T cell receptor beta chains came from one sample sequenced in a study of shared clonotypes between healthy human individuals. TCRdb's copy holds only in-frame clones and misses some; the assay was immunoSEQ multiplex PCR. This sample has roughly 1 million clones, with roughly 70% found just once. Input material: memory CD4+ T cells sorted from blood. Subset in this sample: CD45RA-negative fraction. The receptors come from a man between 18 and 35 years old in good health.

This clone was observed a handful of times. The chain joins TRBV30 to TRBJ1-5; D uncertain. Between the trimmed V and J ends, which lost 0 bases and 7 bases, there was a span of 13 bases. CDR1 is GTSNPN, CDR2 SVGIG, per germline (reference sequence). The CDR3 consists of 14 residues. This CDR3 reads CAWSVLGRRQPQHF. The DNA of the CDR3 is TGTGCCTGGAGTGTACTAGGAAGGAGACAGCCCCAGCATTTT. The entire variable domain, with the rest obtained from reference TRBV30 and TRBJ1-5, is as follows: SQTIHQWPATLVQPVGSPLSLECTVEGTSNPNLYWYRQAAGRGLQLLFYSVGIGQISSEVPQNLSASRPQDRQFILSSKKLLLSDSGFYLCAWSVLGRRQPQHFGDGTRLSIL.

The chain couples TRBV4-1 to TRBJ2-2; D gene unclear. V gave up 4 bases and J gave up 2 bases, with 11 bases separating them. CDR1 MGHRA and CDR2 YSYEKL come from the germline V gene. This CDR3 region has 15 residues. CDR3 amino acids: CASSPQYYNTGELFF. Here the CDR3 DNA reads TGCGCCAGCAGCCCCCAATACTATAACACCGGGGAGCTGTTTTTT.

V usage is TRBV6-1 and J usage is TRBJ1-1; a possible D gene is TRBD1 (5 bases). Germline V gene sequence: CDR1 MNHNS, CDR2 SASEGT. The CDR3 is made up of 15 amino acids. The ends were cut back, 3 bases at V and 5 bases at J, with 16 bases in the middle. CDR3 in DNA: TGTGCCAGCAGTGAGGGCTTATGGGGGAGGACTGAAGCTTTCTTT. Protein sequence: CASSEGLWGRTEAFF.

The CDR3 loop reads CASSLTPGTAYEQYF. CDR3 DNA sequence: TGTGCCAGCAGTTTAACCCCAGGGACCGCCTACGAGCAGTACTTC. The chain is built from TRBV27 and TRBJ2-7, with D perhaps being TRBD1 or TRBD2 (5 bases each). The ends were cut back, 2 bases at V and 2 bases at J, with 13 bases in the middle. The CDR3 is 15 residues long. CDR1 is MNHEY and CDR2 is SMNVEV in the germline V gene (reference sequence).

DNA of the CDR3: TGTGCCAGTACGGGGGTCAGGGAGGGTTACTACGAGCAGTACTTC. Its protein is CASTGVREGYYEQYF. The rearrangement links TRBV4-2 to TRBJ2-7, with 7 bases lining up with TRBD2. Germline V gene lookup returns CDR1 LGHNA and CDR2 YNFKEQ. Trimming took 9 bases from V and 3 from J; bases not matched to a gene: 14. This CDR3 comprises 15 residues.

V gene TRBV11-3 combines with J gene TRBJ2-7; TRBD1 agrees at 8 bases. V shed 7 bases and J 1 base; nucleotides not matched to a gene: 6. This CDR3 has 14 residues. From germline, CDR1 is SGHNT and CDR2 YENEEA. The DNA for the CDR3 is TGTGCCAGCACCCCGGACAGGGCATCCTACGAGCAGTACTTC. It is translated as CASTPDRASYEQYF.

The V and J genes are TRBV2 and TRBJ2-7, with TRBD2 matching 11 bases. The CDR3 runs to 15 residues. V lost 4 bases and J lost 3; bases outside the gene matches: 5. Germline V lookup: CDR1 SNHLY, CDR2 FYNNEI. The CDR3, as DNA: TGTGCCAGCAGTGGGGGGGGACTAGCGGTCTACGAGCAGTACTTC. It encodes CASSGGGLAVYEQYF.

The chain links TRBV19 to TRBJ1-1; D possibly corresponds to TRBD1 (5 bases). This CDR3 comprises 13 residues. From germline, CDR1 is LNHDA and CDR2 SQIVND (reference sequence). Trimming removed 7 bases at V and 5 bases at J, with 14 bases between. In DNA form, the CDR3 reads TGTGCCAGTACCCTCATGGGGGGGACTGAAGCTTTCTTT. Its protein is CASTLMGGTEAFF.

The V gene is TRBV7-9, the J gene TRBJ2-3, with D possibly matching TRBD2 (5 bases). Trimming removed 8 bases from V and 2 bases from J, with 8 bases in between. Germline V gene sequence: CDR1 SEHNR, CDR2 FQNEAQ (reference sequence). The length of the CDR3 is 12 residues. The CDR3 spells CASDRDTDTQYF. The CDR3 bases are TGTGCCAGCGACCGGGACACAGATACGCAGTATTTT.

This chain joins TRBV5-1 and TRBJ2-3; 9 bases align to TRBD2. This CDR3 spans 16 amino acids. Germline lookup yields CDR1 SGHRS and CDR2 YFSETQ. The ends lost 4 bases at V and 0 bases at J; junction bases unmatched: 6. This CDR3 reads CASSPSTSGSTDTQYF. The CDR3 region has the DNA TGCGCCAGCAGCCCATCGACTAGCGGTAGCACAGATACGCAGTATTTT.

V gene TRBV29-1 combines with J gene TRBJ2-1; TRBD1 aligns across 11 bases. Per the germline V gene, CDR1 is SQVTM and CDR2 is ANQGSEA. The CDR3 length is 18 residues. V shed 7 bases and J 0 bases; nucleotides not matched to a gene: 14. CDR3 amino acids: CSAKTGQGAPSSYNEQFF. DNA for the CDR3: TGCAGCGCCAAGACCGGACAGGGGGCCCCAAGCTCCTACAATGAGCAGTTCTTC.

This clone appeared a few times. The J gene is TRBJ1-1, the V gene TRBV10-3, with 7 bases aligning to TRBD1. With V trimmed by 6 bases and J by 2 bases, 6 bases remained unmatched. Germline assignment: CDR1 ENHRY and CDR2 SYGVKD. This CDR3 is built from 14 residues. The CDR3 sequence is CAIRETGKNTEAFF. The CDR3 coding sequence is TGTGCCATCAGGGAGACAGGGAAAAACACTGAAGCTTTCTTT.